This T cell receptor (beta chain) came from a study of CD8+CD57+ T cells in acquired aplastic anemia. The TCR beta profiling, which covered VDJ combination and CDR3 sequence, was carried out using genomic DNA as the template. TCRdb called the reads again in MiXCR, with one record for every CDR3 protein. Among over 150,000 distinct CDR3 sequences listed, 40% to 50% were seen once. Patients selected for sequencing had displayed CD8+CD57+ cell expansion by flow cytometry. This CDR3 is built from 13 residues. V shed 2 bases and J shed 5 bases, with 8 bases lying between them. Germline CDR1 reads SGHTA; CDR2 reads FQGTGA.

The chain couples TRBV7-3 to TRBJ2-3, with D hard to call. The sequencing input was sorted CD4+, CD8+, or CD8+CD57+ T cells (not recorded which) from PBMCs. The receptor was derived from a human donor with aplastic anemia. Written as DNA, the CDR3 is TGTGCCAGCAGCTTAGCGAAGGGAGATACGCAGTATTTT. Amino acid sequence: CASSLAKGDTQYF.